This T cell receptor beta chain was recorded in a study of blood T cell repertoires in COVID-19. About the study: In each case, the material was cDNA or gDNA derived from T cells, B-cell-depleted T cells, or PBMCs.

In the authors' methods: The assay estimated nucleated cells by amplifying reference gene primers. TCRdb's table, derived via immunoSEQ multiplex PCR, lists solely in-frame clones and lacks some. V and J calls and clone size are those listed in that table; D and trimming were worked out from the DNA. The profile covers about 59,000 clones, with about 73% appearing a single time and approximately 15% taken by the ten largest. The germline V and J ends were trimmed by 3 bases and 1 base, with 19 bases remaining between them. This CDR3 is 17 amino acids long. Germline V gene sequence: CDR1 SGHRS, CDR2 YFSETQ.

Material for sequencing was peripheral blood. The rearrangement uses TRBV5-1 and TRBJ1-1; TRBD1 might be the D (6 bases). This receptor was obtained from a woman aged 70-85 years with acute or convalescent COVID-19. The CDR3 region is CASSSDSGPTANTEAFF. The CDR3 nucleotides read TGCGCCAGCAGCTCGGACAGTGGTCCGACAGCGAACACTGAAGCTTTCTTT.